Below, one TCR beta chain is given with its context. The junction and the germline gene differ at one end; a read error may be behind it. The record originates from a study of human T cells and chemical hapten exposure. Described time point: pre-sensitization, week 0. Treatment described: therapeutic diphenylcyclopropenone sensitization with weekly scalp DPC. Each CDR3 protein gets one entry after TCRdb re-called the RACE reads with MiXCR. The sample carries around 250,000 distinct CDR3 sequences, about 9% recorded once. Germline lookup yields CDR1 MDHEN and CDR2 SYDVKM. The CDR3 sequence is 12 residues long.

This sample comprised whole blood, obtained in connection with sensitization to the hapten diphenylcyclopropenone (DPC). The sequence was collected from a woman in her thirties or forties with alopecia areata. Some clones in this sample may be carry-over from other donors' samples. The chain joins TRBV28 to TRBJ1-5; D unclear. CDR3 region: CTSSLISQPQHF. The DNA of the CDR3 is TGTACCAGCAGTCTCATTTCCCAGCCCCAGCATTTT.